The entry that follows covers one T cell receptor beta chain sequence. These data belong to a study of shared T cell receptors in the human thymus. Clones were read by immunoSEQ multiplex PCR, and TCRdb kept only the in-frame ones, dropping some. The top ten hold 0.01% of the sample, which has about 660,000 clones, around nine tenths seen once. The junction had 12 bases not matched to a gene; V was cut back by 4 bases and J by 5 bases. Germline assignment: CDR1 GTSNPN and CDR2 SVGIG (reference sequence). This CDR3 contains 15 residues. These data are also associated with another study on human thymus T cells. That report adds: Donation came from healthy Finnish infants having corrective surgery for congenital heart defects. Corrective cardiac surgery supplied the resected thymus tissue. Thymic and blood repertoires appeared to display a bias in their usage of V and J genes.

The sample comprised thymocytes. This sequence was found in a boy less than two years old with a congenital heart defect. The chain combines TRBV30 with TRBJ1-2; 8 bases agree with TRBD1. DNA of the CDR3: TGTGCCTGGACCCCCTCAGGCAGGGGGCCGTATGGCTACACCTTC. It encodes CAWTPSGRGPYGYTF.